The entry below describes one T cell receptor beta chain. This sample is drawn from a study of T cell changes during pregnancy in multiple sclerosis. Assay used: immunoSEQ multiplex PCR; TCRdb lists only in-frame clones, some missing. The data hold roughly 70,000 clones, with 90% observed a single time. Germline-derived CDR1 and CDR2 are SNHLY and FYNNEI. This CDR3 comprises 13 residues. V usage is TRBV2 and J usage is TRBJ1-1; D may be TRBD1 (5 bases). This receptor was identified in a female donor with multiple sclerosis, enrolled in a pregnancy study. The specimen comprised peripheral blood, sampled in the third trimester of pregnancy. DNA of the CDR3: TGTGCTATTCCGGGAGGTGAGGGGATTGAAGCTTTCTTT. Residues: CAIPGGEGIEAFF. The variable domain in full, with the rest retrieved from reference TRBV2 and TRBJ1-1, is EPEVTQTPSHQVTQMGQEVILRCVPISNHLYFYWYRQILGQKVEFLVSFYNNEISEKSEIFDDQFSVERPDGSNFTLKIRSTKLEDSAMYFCAIPGGEGIEAFFGQGTRLTVV.